The T cell receptor beta chain under discussion was sequenced for a study of long-term antiretroviral therapy in people with HIV. immunoSEQ v3.0 was run at survey level. Samples were sequenced targeting roughly 40,000-50,000 T-cell genomes each. Some clones are missing from TCRdb's copy, which holds only in-frame ones; the method was immunoSEQ multiplex PCR. The sample includes about 28,000 clones, more than 85% seen only once; the top ten take approximately 0.93%. Sequenced here: unsorted PBMCs, sampled 2 years after starting antiretroviral therapy. The TCR comes from a man between 50 and 59 years old with HIV.

CDR3 loop: CASSQDSVTGELFF. The CDR3 region has the DNA TGCGCCAGCAGCCAAGATTCAGTAACCGGGGAGCTGTTTTTT. V is TRBV4-3 and J is TRBJ2-2; D is ambiguous. In germline, CDR1 is LGHNA, CDR2 YSLEER. Trimming shortened V by 0 bases and J by 5 bases, and 7 bases separated the two germline ends. The CDR3 is 14 residues long.